Each of the 27 T cell receptor beta chains below was sequenced from the same sample in a study of shared clonotypes between healthy human individuals. Naive-designated CD8 cells lacked CD45RO, were positively enriched for CCR7, and omitted terminally differentiated effector memory CD45RA+ cells. The protocol was immunoSEQ multiplex PCR, while the TCRdb copy is restricted to in-frame clones and leaves out a portion. The repertoire holds millions of clones, with approximately 94% as singletons. Sequencing was carried out using naive CD8+ T cells sorted from blood. These receptors came from a young man in good health.

The J gene is TRBJ1-1, the V gene TRBV7-6; 7 bases align to TRBD1. The CDR3 is 13 amino acids. The J segment lost 7 bases and the V segment lost 1 base, leaving 3 bases of the junction unmatched. CDR1 SGHVS and CDR2 FNYEAQ come from the germline V gene. The CDR3 DNA reads TGTGCCAGCAGCTTAGAGTACAGGGGTGAAGCTTTCTTT. This gives the protein CASSLEYRGEAFF.

The rearrangement joins TRBV9 to TRBJ2-3, with a weak D call TRBD2 (5 bases). The V gene lost 0 bases and the J gene lost 11 bases, with 10 bases spanning the gap. Per the germline V gene, CDR1 is SGDLS and CDR2 is YYNGEE. The CDR3 is made up of 12 amino acids. DNA of the CDR3: TGTGCCAGCAGCGTAGGAGGAGGTAGGCAGTATTTT. It is translated as CASSVGGGRQYF.

The CDR3 is CASSHGTAGYEQYF. The CDR3 region has the DNA TGCGCCAGCAGCCACGGTACAGCCGGGTACGAGCAGTACTTC. The chain combines TRBV4-3 with TRBJ2-7; no reliable D call. Germline CDR1 is LGHNA and CDR2 is YSLEER. V lost 3 bases and J lost 4, with 13 bases in between. CDR3 size: 14 residues.

V usage is TRBV11-2 and J usage is TRBJ2-1, with D maybe TRBD2 (5 bases). Trimming removed 5 bases from V and 12 bases from J, with 11 bases in between. The CDR3 has 11 amino acids. Germline values: CDR1 SGHAT, CDR2 FQNNGV. In DNA, the CDR3 is TGTGCCAGCAGCACGGGGTACTGGCAGTTCTTC. This translates into CASSTGYWQFF.

This chain links TRBV30 with TRBJ2-5; the D call may be TRBD1 or TRBD2 (7 bases each). Germline CDR1 reads GTSNPN; CDR2 reads SVGIG (reference sequence). The CDR3 runs to 13 residues. Trimming cost V 5 bases and J 1 base, with 11 bases left between them. CDR3 region: CAWGGDSQETQYF. The CDR3 nucleotides are TGTGCCTGGGGGGGGGACAGCCAAGAGACCCAGTACTTC.

The V gene is TRBV5-6, the J gene TRBJ1-2; D is uncertain. This CDR3 comprises 15 residues. Germline V gene lookup returns CDR1 SGHDT and CDR2 YYEEEE. The germline V and J ends were trimmed by 5 bases and 2 bases, with 16 bases remaining between them. As DNA, the CDR3 is TGTGCCAGCAGGTCCGCCGGACGGGCAAACTATGGCTACACCTTC. Residues: CASRSAGRANYGYTF.

The chain is built from TRBV5-1 and TRBJ2-3; the match to TRBD1 covers 7 bases. The CDR3 covers 13 residues. V was clipped by 5 bases and J by 6 bases; unmatched bases: 6. The germline gives CDR1 SGHRS, CDR2 YFSETQ. CDR3 loop: CASSPTGFDTQYF. For the CDR3, the DNA is TGCGCCAGCAGTCCGACAGGGTTCGATACGCAGTATTTT.

V gene TRBV6-1 combines with J gene TRBJ2-7; 13 bases map to TRBD2. This CDR3 is 15 amino acids long. V was pared by 3 bases and J by 9 bases, with 8 bases of the junction left unmatched. Germline V lookup: CDR1 MNHNS, CDR2 SASEGT. The CDR3 here is CASSDQLAGGRGQYF. CDR3 sequence (DNA): TGTGCCAGCAGTGACCAACTAGCGGGAGGGAGAGGGCAGTACTTC.

The genes are TRBV9 and TRBJ2-3; TRBD2 is a possible D gene (6 bases). Germline V CDR1 and CDR2: SGDLS, YYNGEE. This CDR3 contains 14 residues. The V gene lost 7 bases and the J gene lost 3 bases, with 15 bases spanning the gap. For the CDR3, the DNA is TGTGCCAGCCAGAGGGCTAGCGAAACAGATACGCAGTATTTT. It codes for CASQRASETDTQYF. The full variable domain, with the rest looked up from reference TRBV9 and TRBJ2-3, is DSGVTQTPKHLITATGQRVTLRCSPRSGDLSVYWYQQSLDQGLQFLIQYYNGEERAKGNILERFSAQQFPDLHSELNLSSLELGDSALYFCASQRASETDTQYFGPGTRLTVL.

This clone was counted a single time. The chain carries TRBV6-5 and TRBJ2-7, with D perhaps matching TRBD2 (6 bases). The CDR3 sequence is 11 residues long. V lost 9 bases and J 4 bases, leaving 10 bases between the germline ends. The V gene's germline CDR1 is MNHEY and CDR2 SVGAGI. The CDR3 is CASRGVYEQYF. CDR3 nucleotide sequence: TGTGCCAGTCGCGGGGTTTACGAGCAGTACTTC.

This clone appeared once. V is TRBV11-2 and J is TRBJ1-1; D is uncertain. The CDR3 length is 14 residues. Germline V gives CDR1 SGHAT, CDR2 FQNNGV. Trimming stripped 2 bases from V and 2 bases from J, with 9 bases between. The CDR3 loop is CASSLTDYNTEAFF. The CDR3 DNA reads as TGTGCCAGCAGCTTAACAGATTATAACACTGAAGCTTTCTTT.

The chain employs TRBV5-4 and TRBJ1-1; D possibly corresponds to TRBD1 (6 bases). CDR3 length: 14 amino acids. Trimming stripped 4 bases from V and 0 bases from J, with 10 bases between. From germline, CDR1 is SGHNT and CDR2 YYREEE (reference sequence). DNA of the CDR3: TGTGCCAGCAGCCAGGGACATTTGAACACTGAAGCTTTCTTT. This codes for CASSQGHLNTEAFF.

V is TRBV5-4 and J is TRBJ2-2, with D perhaps TRBD1 (6 bases). V shed 0 bases and J shed 6 bases, with 12 bases lying between them. The length of the CDR3 is 15 residues. The germline V gene has CDR1 SGHNT and CDR2 YYREEE (reference sequence). CDR3 in amino acids: CASSLGTEVSGELFF. The CDR3 DNA is TGTGCCAGCAGCTTGGGGACAGAGGTCTCCGGGGAGCTGTTTTTT.

V is TRBV10-2 and J is TRBJ1-1, with a possible D match to TRBD1 (5 bases). Trimming left V 5 bases short and J 1 base short, with 11 bases between. Germline-derived CDR1 and CDR2 are WSHSY and SAAADI. CDR3 size: 14 residues. The CDR3 spells CASSPGRENTEAFF. The CDR3 DNA sequence: TGCGCCAGCAGTCCGGGACGGGAGAACACTGAAGCTTTCTTT.

On this clone: The sample has other DNA sequences that encode this CDR3 too. This sequence joins TRBV25-1 and TRBJ1-2; 10 bases line up with TRBD1. V trimming: 0 bases; J trimming: 8 bases; junction bases outside the gene matches: 9. CDR3 length: 16 residues. The germline CDR1 and CDR2 sequences are MGHDK and SYGVNS. The CDR3 protein is CASSEYKGGTGVGYTF. DNA for the CDR3: TGTGCCAGCAGTGAATATAAGGGCGGGACAGGGGTCGGCTACACCTTC.

This chain joins TRBV10-3 and TRBJ2-5; D remains unclear. V was pared by 4 bases and J by 5 bases, with 8 bases between. CDR1 and CDR2 from the germline V gene are ENHRY and SYGVKD. The CDR3 consists of 12 residues. The CDR3 sequence is CAISVDEETQYF. As DNA, the CDR3 is TGTGCCATCAGTGTTGATGAGGAGACCCAGTACTTC.

The CDR3 loop reads CASSPPVYNSPLHF. The CDR3 DNA sequence: TGTGCCAGCAGCCCCCCCGTTTATAATTCACCCCTCCACTTT. The genes are TRBV7-9 and TRBJ1-6; D remains ambiguous. Germline CDR1 SEHNR, CDR2 FQNEAQ (reference sequence). The germline V and J ends were trimmed by 5 bases and 4 bases, with 9 bases remaining between them. The CDR3 spans 14 residues.

This chain joins TRBV7-9 and TRBJ2-5; 11 positions match TRBD2. The length of the CDR3 is 16 residues. The germline CDR1 and CDR2 sequences are SEHNR and FQNEAQ (reference sequence). V shed 5 bases and J 5 bases; nucleotides not matched to a gene: 10. CDR3 DNA sequence: TGTGCCAGCAGCCCACCTCTAGCGGGGGGCGGGGAGACCCAGTACTTC. Translated, it gives CASSPPLAGGGETQYF.

The chain uses TRBV6-6 and TRBJ2-1; D unclear. The length of the CDR3 is 12 residues. V lost 4 bases, J lost 5 bases, and 6 bases lay in between. Germline V gives CDR1 MNHNY, CDR2 SVGAGI (reference sequence). Here the CDR3 reads CASSSTDNEQFF. CDR3 sequence (DNA): TGTGCCAGCAGTTCCACAGACAATGAGCAGTTCTTC.

The CDR3 DNA sequence: TGTGCCAGCAGTGAACCGGACAGGGCAGACTACGAGCAGTACTTC. Translating it yields CASSEPDRADYEQYF. This sequence joins TRBV2 and TRBJ2-7, with 8 bases matching TRBD1. Per the germline V gene, CDR1 is SNHLY and CDR2 is FYNNEI. The CDR3 totals 15 residues. V lost 2 bases to trimming and J lost 3 bases; unmatched junction nucleotides: 6.

The rearrangement uses TRBV11-2 and TRBJ2-5; D is undetermined. The germline V gene has CDR1 SGHAT and CDR2 FQNNGV. This CDR3 has 16 amino acids. V lost 0 bases to trimming and J lost 5 bases, with 16 bases between them. The CDR3 protein is CASSLDISGRMETQYF. As DNA, the CDR3 is TGTGCCAGCAGCTTAGATATTTCGGGCAGGATGGAGACCCAGTACTTC.

The chain combines TRBV4-3 with TRBJ1-6; D is unclear. The V end lost 1 base, the J end lost 0 bases, and 10 bases lay between the germline ends. This CDR3 region has 17 residues. Per the germline V gene, CDR1 is LGHNA and CDR2 is YSLEER. This CDR3 reads CASSQGLLSSYNSPLHF. DNA for the CDR3: TGCGCCAGCAGCCAAGGCCTCCTGAGCTCCTATAATTCACCCCTCCACTTT.

About this clone: This sample also contains other DNA sequences that code for the same CDR3. V gene TRBV6-5 combines with J gene TRBJ1-1; 9 nucleotides line up with TRBD1. Germline CDR1 reads MNHEY; CDR2 reads SVGAGI. CDR3 length: 13 amino acids. With V trimmed by 6 bases and J by 4 bases, 3 bases remained unmatched. The CDR3 loop is CASSLTGGTEAFF. CDR3 coding DNA: TGTGCCAGCAGCTTGACAGGGGGCACTGAAGCTTTCTTT.

J is TRBJ2-7 and V is TRBV11-2, with a possible D match to TRBD1 (6 bases). V lost 5 bases and J 0 bases, leaving 11 bases between the germline ends. The germline CDR1 and CDR2 sequences are SGHAT and FQNNGV. There are 14 residues in the CDR3. Here the CDR3 reads CASSQGTYSYEQYF. CDR3 nucleotide sequence: TGTGCCAGCAGCCAGGGGACCTACTCCTACGAGCAGTACTTC.

The chain links TRBV19 to TRBJ1-5, with 7 bases fitting TRBD1. The germline CDR1 and CDR2 sequences are LNHDA and SQIVND (reference sequence). The V gene end was trimmed by 5 bases and the J gene end by 3 bases; junction bases not matched to a gene: 13. This CDR3 comprises 17 residues. For the CDR3, the DNA is TGTGCCAGTAGTCAGATCTGGGACAGCGAGTACAATCAGCCCCAGCATTTT. Translation gives CASSQIWDSEYNQPQHF. Together with reference TRBV19 and TRBJ1-5, the CDR3 gives the full variable domain: DGGITQSPKYLFRKEGQNVTLSCEQNLNHDAMYWYRQDPGQGLRLIYYSQIVNDFQKGDIAEGYSVSREKKESFPLTVTSAQKNPTAFYLCASSQIWDSEYNQPQHFGDGTRLSIL.

The chain carries TRBV2 and TRBJ2-6; 12 bases agree with TRBD1. This CDR3 comprises 16 residues. The V gene's germline CDR1 is SNHLY and CDR2 FYNNEI. Germline trimming cut 7 bases from V and 3 bases from J; bases unmatched to any gene: 4. The CDR3 region has the DNA TGTGCCAGCACGGGACAGGGGGCAGGTGGGGCCAACGTCCTGACTTTC. Translation gives CASTGQGAGGANVLTF. Full variable domain (remainder filled in from reference TRBV2 and TRBJ2-6): EPEVTQTPSHQVTQMGQEVILRCVPISNHLYFYWYRQILGQKVEFLVSFYNNEISEKSEIFDDQFSVERPDGSNFTLKIRSTKLEDSAMYFCASTGQGAGGANVLTFGAGSRLTVL.

This clone has a handful of counts. The sample carries other DNA sequences with the same CDR3. V usage is TRBV9 and J usage is TRBJ1-2, with unresolved D. The CDR3 loop spans 12 amino acids. CDR1 SGDLS and CDR2 YYNGEE come from the germline V gene. V lost 3 bases to trimming and J lost 4 bases, with 7 bases between them. The CDR3, as DNA: TGTGCCAGCAGCGCTCAATCCTATGGCTACACCTTC. Translating gives CASSAQSYGYTF. The full variable domain, in which reference TRBV9 and TRBJ1-2 provide the parts outside the CDR3, is DSGVTQTPKHLITATGQRVTLRCSPRSGDLSVYWYQQSLDQGLQFLIQYYNGEERAKGNILERFSAQQFPDLHSELNLSSLELGDSALYFCASSAQSYGYTFGSGTRLTVV.